This TCR beta chain derives from a study of T-cell reconstitution after alpha-beta-depleted transplantation in children. TCRbeta library preparation incorporated unique molecular identifiers. TCRdb used MiXCR to reprocess the PCR reads, holding one entry per CDR3 protein. The data contain 73,000 or so distinct CDR3 sequences, around 4.7% of them seen just once; the ten biggest clones take up 18%. The V end was cut by 4 bases, the J end by 0 bases, with 7 bases between. Germline CDR1 MNHEY, CDR2 SVGAGI. The CDR3 is 15 residues long. Findings of the study overall: Two months or so post-transplant, alpha-beta T cells reportedly derived from several hundred expanded graft clones.

This clonotype was seen repeatedly, ten times or more. What it binds is not known. The chain is built from TRBV6-5 and TRBJ1-6, with D uncertain. The sequencing used PBMCs, mostly from graft donor cells, collected 180 days after TCRalphabeta/CD19-depleted stem cell transplant. The receptor's source is a boy less than two years old who had a stem cell transplant for acute myeloid leukemia, so the T cells may come from the graft donor. CDR3 loop: CASSLSSSYNSPLHF. The CDR3 DNA reads TGTGCCAGCAGTTTGAGCAGCTCCTATAATTCACCCCTCCACTTT.